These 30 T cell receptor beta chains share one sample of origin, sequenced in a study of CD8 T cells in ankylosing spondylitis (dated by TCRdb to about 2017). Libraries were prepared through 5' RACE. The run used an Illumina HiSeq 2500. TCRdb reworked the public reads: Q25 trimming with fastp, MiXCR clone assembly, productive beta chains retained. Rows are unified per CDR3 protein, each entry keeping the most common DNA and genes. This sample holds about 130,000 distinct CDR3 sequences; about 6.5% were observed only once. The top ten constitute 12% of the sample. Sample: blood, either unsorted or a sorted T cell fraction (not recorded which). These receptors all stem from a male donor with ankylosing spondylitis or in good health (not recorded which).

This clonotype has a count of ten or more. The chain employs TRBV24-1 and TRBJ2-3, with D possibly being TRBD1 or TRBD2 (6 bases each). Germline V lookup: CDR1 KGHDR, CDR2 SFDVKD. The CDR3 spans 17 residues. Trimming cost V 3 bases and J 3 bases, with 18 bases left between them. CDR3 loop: CATSDARDMGGTDTQYF. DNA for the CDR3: TGTGCCACCAGTGATGCGAGGGACATGGGAGGTACAGATACGCAGTATTTT.

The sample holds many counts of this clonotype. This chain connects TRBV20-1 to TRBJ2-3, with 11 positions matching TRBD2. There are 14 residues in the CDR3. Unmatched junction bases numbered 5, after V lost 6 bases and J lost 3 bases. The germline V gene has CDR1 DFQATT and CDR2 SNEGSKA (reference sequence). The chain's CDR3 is CSALTSGITDTQYF. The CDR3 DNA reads TGCAGTGCCCTGACTAGCGGGATTACAGATACGCAGTATTTT.

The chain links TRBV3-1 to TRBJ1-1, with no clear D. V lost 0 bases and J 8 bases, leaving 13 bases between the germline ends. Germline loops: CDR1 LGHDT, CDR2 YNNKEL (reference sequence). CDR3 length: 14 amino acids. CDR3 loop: CASSQDAAGREAFF. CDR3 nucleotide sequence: TGTGCCAGCAGCCAAGATGCGGCAGGACGAGAAGCTTTCTTT.

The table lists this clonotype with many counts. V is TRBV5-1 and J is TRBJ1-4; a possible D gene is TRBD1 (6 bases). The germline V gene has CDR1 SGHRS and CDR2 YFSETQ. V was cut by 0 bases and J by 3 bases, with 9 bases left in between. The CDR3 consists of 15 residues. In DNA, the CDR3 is TGCGCCAGCAGCTTGGCTCCAGGGGCTAATGAAAAACTGTTTTTT. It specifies CASSLAPGANEKLFF.

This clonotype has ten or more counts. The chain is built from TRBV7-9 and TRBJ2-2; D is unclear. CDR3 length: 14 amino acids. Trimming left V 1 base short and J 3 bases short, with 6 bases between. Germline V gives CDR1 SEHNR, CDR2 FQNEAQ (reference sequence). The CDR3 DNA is TGTGCCAGCAGCTTAGGACCTGACACCGGGGAGCTGTTTTTT. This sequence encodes CASSLGPDTGELFF.

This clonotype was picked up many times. The CDR3 DNA reads TGTGCCAGCAGCGTAGCGGGAGTCGGGACCGGGGAGCTGTTTTTT. As protein: CASSVAGVGTGELFF. The chain employs TRBV9 and TRBJ2-2, with D possibly being TRBD2 (6 bases). The CDR3 is made up of 15 amino acids. CDR1 SGDLS and CDR2 YYNGEE come from the germline V gene. V was clipped by 0 bases and J by 5 bases, with 11 bases between them. The complete variable domain, with remaining parts taken from reference TRBV9 and TRBJ2-2, reads DSGVTQTPKHLITATGQRVTLRCSPRSGDLSVYWYQQSLDQGLQFLIQYYNGEERAKGNILERFSAQQFPDLHSELNLSSLELGDSALYFCASSVAGVGTGELFFGEGSRLTVL.

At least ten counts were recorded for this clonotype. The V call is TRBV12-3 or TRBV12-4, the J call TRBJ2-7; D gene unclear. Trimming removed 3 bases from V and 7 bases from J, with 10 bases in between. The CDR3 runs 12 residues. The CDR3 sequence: CASSLAPLEQYF. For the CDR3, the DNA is TGTGCCAGCAGTTTGGCCCCCTTGGAGCAGTACTTC.

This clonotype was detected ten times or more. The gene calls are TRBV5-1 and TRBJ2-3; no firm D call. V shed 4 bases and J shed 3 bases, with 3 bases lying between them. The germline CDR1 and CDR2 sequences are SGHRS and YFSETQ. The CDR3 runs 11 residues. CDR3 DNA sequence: TGCGCCAGCAGCATGACAGATACGCAGTATTTT. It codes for CASSMTDTQYF.

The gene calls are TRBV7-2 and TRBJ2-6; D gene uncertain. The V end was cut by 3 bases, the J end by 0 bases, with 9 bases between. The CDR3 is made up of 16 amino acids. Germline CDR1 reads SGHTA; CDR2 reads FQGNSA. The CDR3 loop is CASSFNVDSGANVLTF. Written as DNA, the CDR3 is TGTGCCAGCAGCTTTAACGTGGACTCTGGGGCCAACGTCCTGACTTTC.

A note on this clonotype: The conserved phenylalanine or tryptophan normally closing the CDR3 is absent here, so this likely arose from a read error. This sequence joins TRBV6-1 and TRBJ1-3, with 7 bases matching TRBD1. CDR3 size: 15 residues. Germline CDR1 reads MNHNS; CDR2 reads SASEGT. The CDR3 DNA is TGTGCCAGCAGCCTTACAGGGGTTCTTGGAAACCCCATATATTAT. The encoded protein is CASSLTGVLGNPIYY.

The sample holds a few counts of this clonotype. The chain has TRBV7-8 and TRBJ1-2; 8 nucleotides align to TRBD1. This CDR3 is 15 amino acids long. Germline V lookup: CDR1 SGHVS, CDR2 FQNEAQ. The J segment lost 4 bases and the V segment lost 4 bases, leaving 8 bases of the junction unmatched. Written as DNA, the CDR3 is TGTGCCAGCAGCTCTACAGGGGGTGGTTCCTATGGCTACACCTTC. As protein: CASSSTGGGSYGYTF.

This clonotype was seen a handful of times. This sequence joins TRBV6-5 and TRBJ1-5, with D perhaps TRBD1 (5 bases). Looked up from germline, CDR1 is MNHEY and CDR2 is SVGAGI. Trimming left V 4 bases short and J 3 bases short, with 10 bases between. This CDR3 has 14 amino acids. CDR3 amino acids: CASSLGQINQPQHF. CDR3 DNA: TGTGCCAGCAGTTTGGGGCAGATCAATCAGCCCCAGCATTTT.

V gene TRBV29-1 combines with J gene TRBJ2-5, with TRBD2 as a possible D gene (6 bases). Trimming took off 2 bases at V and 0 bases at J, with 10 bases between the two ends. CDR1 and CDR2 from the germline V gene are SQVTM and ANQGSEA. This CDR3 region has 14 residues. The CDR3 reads CSVELGLHQETQYF. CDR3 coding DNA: TGCAGCGTTGAACTGGGACTTCACCAAGAGACCCAGTACTTC.

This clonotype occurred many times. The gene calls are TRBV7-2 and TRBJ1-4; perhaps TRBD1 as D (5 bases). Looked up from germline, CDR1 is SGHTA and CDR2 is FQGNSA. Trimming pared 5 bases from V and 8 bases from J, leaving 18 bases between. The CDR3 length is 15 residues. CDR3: CASSQIPQGREKLFF. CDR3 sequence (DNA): TGTGCCAGCAGCCAGATCCCCCAGGGTAGGGAAAAACTGTTTTTT. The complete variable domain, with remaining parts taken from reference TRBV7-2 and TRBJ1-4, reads GAGVSQSPSNKVTEKGKDVELRCDPISGHTALYWYRQSLGQGLEFLIYFQGNSAPDKSGLPSDRFSAERTGGSVSTLTIQRTQQEDSAVYLCASSQIPQGREKLFFGSGTQLSVL.

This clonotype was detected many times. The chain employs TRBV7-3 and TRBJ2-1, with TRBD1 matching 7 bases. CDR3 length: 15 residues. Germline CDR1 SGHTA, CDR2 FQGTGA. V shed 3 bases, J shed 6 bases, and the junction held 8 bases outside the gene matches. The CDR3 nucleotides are TGTGCCAGCAGCTTTACTACAGGGGATCTCAATGAGCAGTTCTTC. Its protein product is CASSFTTGDLNEQFF.

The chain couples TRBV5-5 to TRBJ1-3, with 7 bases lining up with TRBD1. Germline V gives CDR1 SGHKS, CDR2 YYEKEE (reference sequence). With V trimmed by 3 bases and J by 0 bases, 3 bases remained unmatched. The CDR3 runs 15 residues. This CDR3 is CASSYGTASGNTIYF. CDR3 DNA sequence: TGTGCCAGCAGCTACGGGACAGCCTCTGGAAACACCATATATTTT. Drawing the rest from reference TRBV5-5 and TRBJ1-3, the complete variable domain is DAGVTQSPTHLIKTRGQQVTLRCSPISGHKSVSWYQQVLGQGPQFIFQYYEKEERGRGNFPDRFSARQFPNYSSELNVNALLLGDSALYLCASSYGTASGNTIYFGEGSWLTVV.

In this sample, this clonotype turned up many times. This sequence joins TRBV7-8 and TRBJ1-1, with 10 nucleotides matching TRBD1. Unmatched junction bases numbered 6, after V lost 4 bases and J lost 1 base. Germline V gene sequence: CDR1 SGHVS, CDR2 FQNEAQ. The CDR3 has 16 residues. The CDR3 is CASSSRDRGSNTEAFF. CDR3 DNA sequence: TGTGCCAGCAGCTCCCGGGACAGGGGATCGAACACTGAAGCTTTCTTT.

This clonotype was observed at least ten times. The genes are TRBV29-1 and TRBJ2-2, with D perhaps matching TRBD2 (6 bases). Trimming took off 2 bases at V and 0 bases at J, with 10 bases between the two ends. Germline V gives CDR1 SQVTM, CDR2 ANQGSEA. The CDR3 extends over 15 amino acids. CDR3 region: CSVEPGGTNTGELFF. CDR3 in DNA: TGCAGCGTTGAACCCGGGGGAACGAACACCGGGGAGCTGTTTTTT.

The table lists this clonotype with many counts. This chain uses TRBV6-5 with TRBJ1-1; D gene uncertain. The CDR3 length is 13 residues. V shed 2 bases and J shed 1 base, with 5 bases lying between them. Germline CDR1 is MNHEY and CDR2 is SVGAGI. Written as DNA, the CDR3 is TGTGCCAGCAGTTACCACGCGAACACTGAAGCTTTCTTT. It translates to CASSYHANTEAFF.

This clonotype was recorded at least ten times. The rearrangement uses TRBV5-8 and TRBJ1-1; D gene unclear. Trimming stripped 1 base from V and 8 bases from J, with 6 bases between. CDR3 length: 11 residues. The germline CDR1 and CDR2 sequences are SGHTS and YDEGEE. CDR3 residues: CASSLLLEAFF. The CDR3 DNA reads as TGTGCCAGCAGCTTGCTCCTAGAAGCTTTCTTT.

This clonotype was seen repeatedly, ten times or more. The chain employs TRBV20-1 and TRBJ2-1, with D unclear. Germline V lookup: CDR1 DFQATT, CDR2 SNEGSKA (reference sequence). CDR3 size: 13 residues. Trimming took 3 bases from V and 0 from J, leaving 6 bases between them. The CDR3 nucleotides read TGCAGTGCTAGTCAGAGCTCCTACAATGAGCAGTTCTTC. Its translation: CSASQSSYNEQFF.

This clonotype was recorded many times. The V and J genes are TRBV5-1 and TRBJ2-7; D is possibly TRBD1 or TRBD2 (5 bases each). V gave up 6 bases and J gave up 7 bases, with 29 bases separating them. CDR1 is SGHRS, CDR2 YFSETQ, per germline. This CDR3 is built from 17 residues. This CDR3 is CASIPGPPFISLVEQYF. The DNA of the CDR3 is TGCGCCAGCATTCCGGGACCTCCCTTTATTTCCTTGGTAGAGCAGTACTTC.

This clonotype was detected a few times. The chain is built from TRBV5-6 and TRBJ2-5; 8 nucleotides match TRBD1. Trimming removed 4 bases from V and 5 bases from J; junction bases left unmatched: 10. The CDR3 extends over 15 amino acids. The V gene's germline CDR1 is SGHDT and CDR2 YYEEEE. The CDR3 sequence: CASSKQGGQAETQYF. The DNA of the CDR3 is TGTGCCAGCAGCAAACAGGGGGGCCAAGCCGAGACCCAGTACTTC.

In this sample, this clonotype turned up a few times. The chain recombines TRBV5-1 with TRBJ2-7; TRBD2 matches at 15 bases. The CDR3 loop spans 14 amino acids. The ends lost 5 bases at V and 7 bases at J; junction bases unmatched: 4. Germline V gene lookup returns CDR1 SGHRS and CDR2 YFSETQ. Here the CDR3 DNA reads TGCGCCAGCAGGGGACTAGCGGGGGGCAATGAGCAGTACTTC. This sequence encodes CASRGLAGGNEQYF.

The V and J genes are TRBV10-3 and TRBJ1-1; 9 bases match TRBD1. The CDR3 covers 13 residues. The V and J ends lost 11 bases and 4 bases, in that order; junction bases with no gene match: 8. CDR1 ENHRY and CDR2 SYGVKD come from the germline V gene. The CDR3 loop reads CAGRDREITEAFF. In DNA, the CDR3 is TGTGCCGGAAGGGACAGGGAGATCACTGAAGCTTTCTTT.

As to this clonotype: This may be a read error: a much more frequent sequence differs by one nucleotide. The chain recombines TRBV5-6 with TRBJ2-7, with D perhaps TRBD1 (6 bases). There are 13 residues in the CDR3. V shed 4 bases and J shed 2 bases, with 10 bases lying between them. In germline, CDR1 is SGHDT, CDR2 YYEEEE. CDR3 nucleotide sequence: TGTGCCAGCAGCCCCGACAGGACCTACGAGCAGTACTTC. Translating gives CASSPDRTYEQYF. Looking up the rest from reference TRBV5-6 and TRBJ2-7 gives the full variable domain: DAGVTQSPTHLIKTRGQQVTLRCSPKSGHDTVSWYQQALGQGPQFIFQYYEEEERQRGNFPDRFSGHQFPNYSSELNVNALLLGDSALYLCASSPDRTYEQYFGPGTRLTVT.

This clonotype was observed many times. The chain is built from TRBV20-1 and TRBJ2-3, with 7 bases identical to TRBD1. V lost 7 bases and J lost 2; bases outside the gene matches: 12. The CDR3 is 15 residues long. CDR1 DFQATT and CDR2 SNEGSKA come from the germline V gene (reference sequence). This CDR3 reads CSGTQQGSHTDTQYF. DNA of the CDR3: TGCAGTGGAACCCAACAGGGGTCTCACACAGATACGCAGTATTTT.

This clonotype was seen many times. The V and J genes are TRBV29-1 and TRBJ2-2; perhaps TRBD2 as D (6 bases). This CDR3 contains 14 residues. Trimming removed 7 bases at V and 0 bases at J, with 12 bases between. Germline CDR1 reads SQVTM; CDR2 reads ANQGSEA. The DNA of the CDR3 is TGCAGCGCTGTTAGCGGCTCGAACACCGGGGAGCTGTTTTTT. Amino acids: CSAVSGSNTGELFF.

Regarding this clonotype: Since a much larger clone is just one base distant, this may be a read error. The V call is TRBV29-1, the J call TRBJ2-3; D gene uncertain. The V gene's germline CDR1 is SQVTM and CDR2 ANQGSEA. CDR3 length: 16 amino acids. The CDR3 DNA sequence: TGCGGCGCCGTTAGGATTGCAGGAGCCAGCACAGATACGCAGTATTTT. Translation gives CGAVRIAGASTDTQYF.

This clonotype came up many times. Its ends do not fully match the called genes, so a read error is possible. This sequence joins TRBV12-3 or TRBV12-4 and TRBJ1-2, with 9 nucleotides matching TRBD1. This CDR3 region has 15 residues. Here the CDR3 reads CASSLRGQGDYGFTF. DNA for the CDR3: TGTGCCAGCAGTTTAAGGGGACAGGGAGACTATGGCTTCACCTTC.